The clone carrying this T cell receptor (beta chain) has a count of ten or more. This sample was taken from a study of T cells after yellow fever vaccination. Template-switching 5'RACE yielded the TCR cDNA; a universal primer site and UMIs were added in the process. TCRdb re-analysed the 5' RACE reads in MiXCR, keeping a single row per CDR3 protein. The sample has approximately 240,000 distinct CDR3 sequences, about 3.5% seen once. This sequence originates from a man between 18 and 29 years old who received the YFV17D yellow fever vaccine. The sample consisted of PBMCs, taken 15 days after the yellow fever booster vaccination.

As DNA, the CDR3 is TGTGCCAGCAGCTGGGGGACAGACGAGCAGTACGTC. Its protein product is CASSWGTDEQYV. V gene TRBV5-6 combines with J gene TRBJ2-7, with TRBD1 matching over 7 bases. The germline V gene encodes CDR1 SGHDT and CDR2 YYEEEE. CDR3 length equals 12 residues. Losses at the gene ends were 3 bases for V and 5 bases for J; bases not matched to a gene: 2.